Presented here are 8 T cell receptor beta chains from one specimen sequenced in a study of T cells in Graves' hyperthyroidism and ophthalmopathy. Authors of the study amplified TCR beta CDR3 regions from RNA transcripts. The TCR CDR3 was amplified in a first-round RT-PCR using the HTBI primer set. TCRdb re-called the multiplex PCR reads through MiXCR, storing one row per CDR3 protein. The sample contains approximately 640,000 distinct CDR3 sequences, roughly 16% of which appear only once. The sample was blood. These receptors were obtained from a woman between 25 and 40 years old with Graves' hyperthyroidism.

As concerns this clonotype: This could be a read error, since a much larger clone is one nucleotide away. The rearrangement uses TRBV24-1 and TRBJ2-1; 7 positions agree with TRBD2. The CDR3 spans 16 residues. V lost 1 base, J lost 5 bases, and 7 bases stayed unmatched. Germline V gene data show CDR1 as KGHDR and CDR2 as SFDVKD. CDR3 DNA sequence: TGTGCCACCAGTGATTTCGGGTCTAGCGGACACAATGAGCAGTTCTTC. This sequence encodes CATSDFGSSGHNEQFF.

This clonotype was counted only a few times. The chain joins TRBV6-1 to TRBJ1-2; D unresolved. There are 12 residues in the CDR3. With 4 bases removed from V and 7 bases from J, the gap between germline ends came to 10 bases. Germline V gives CDR1 MNHNS, CDR2 SASEGT. The CDR3 DNA follows: TGTGCCAGCAGTGCAGGTCTCGGTGGCTACACCTTC. This sequence encodes CASSAGLGGYTF.

This clonotype was detected many times. CDR3 nucleotide sequence: TGCGCCAGCAGCTCACAGCGCTTCGGGATCCACTATGGCTACACCTTC. Translation: CASSSQRFGIHYGYTF. This chain links TRBV5-1 with TRBJ1-2; D is unresolved. Trimming left V 3 bases short and J 3 bases short, with 18 bases between. Germline V gene data show CDR1 as SGHRS and CDR2 as YFSETQ. The CDR3 extends over 16 amino acids.

The CDR3 region is CASSPSRSGYGYTF. The CDR3 DNA is TGTGCCAGTAGCCCAAGCAGGAGTGGGTATGGCTACACCTTC. The chain uses TRBV19 and TRBJ1-2; no reliable D call. V dropped 6 bases and J dropped 5 bases, with 16 bases sitting between them. The germline V gene has CDR1 LNHDA and CDR2 SQIVND (reference sequence). The CDR3 is 14 residues long.

This clonotype appeared many times. The J gene is TRBJ2-3, the V gene TRBV28, with no clear D. The V gene lost 6 bases and the J gene lost 5 bases, with 12 bases spanning the gap. There are 13 residues in the CDR3. Germline loops: CDR1 MDHEN, CDR2 SYDVKM. The CDR3 reads CASSPRPRDTQYF. The CDR3 nucleotides are TGTGCCAGCAGCCCCCGGCCAAGAGATACGCAGTATTTT.

V and J are TRBV11-2 and TRBJ1-2; D might be TRBD1 (6 bases). Germline V gives CDR1 SGHAT, CDR2 FQNNGV. The CDR3 sequence is 13 residues long. V was trimmed by 5 bases and J by 4 bases, leaving 11 bases between them. The CDR3 region has the DNA TGTGCCAGCAGCAAAACAGGGACCTATGGCTACACCTTC. Its translation: CASSKTGTYGYTF.

The genes are TRBV12-3 or TRBV12-4 and TRBJ1-6, with TRBD1 matching over 10 bases. The V and J ends lost 4 bases and 9 bases, in that order; junction bases with no gene match: 6. CDR3 size: 15 residues. The CDR3 loop is CASSSSGTGVSPLHF. The CDR3 DNA is TGTGCCAGCAGTTCTTCTGGGACAGGGGTTTCACCCCTCCACTTT.

Written as DNA, the CDR3 is TGTGCCAGCAGTTACTCCAGGGTTAGCAATCAGCCCCAGCATTTT. This codes for CASSYSRVSNQPQHF. The chain recombines TRBV6-5 with TRBJ1-5, with D possibly TRBD1 on 5 matching bases. The CDR3 runs 15 residues. The germline CDR1 and CDR2 sequences are MNHEY and SVGAGI. The V end lost 0 bases, the J end lost 0 bases, and 6 bases lay between the germline ends.